This T cell receptor beta chain was retrieved from a study of T cell changes during pregnancy in multiple sclerosis. Libraries were prepared by immunoSEQ multiplex PCR; TCRdb keeps only in-frame clonotypes and omits some of them. Of about 67,000 clones in the sample, about nine tenths were seen once. V shed 1 base and J 0 bases; nucleotides not matched to a gene: 5. The CDR3 has 17 residues. The V gene's germline CDR1 is MDHEN and CDR2 SYDVKM. The source of this sequence is a female donor with multiple sclerosis, enrolled in a pregnancy study. V and J are TRBV28 and TRBJ1-3; 8 bases match TRBD1. The sequenced sample was peripheral blood, obtained in the first trimester of pregnancy. For the CDR3, the DNA is TGTGCCAGCAGTTTATCAGGGGGCGTCGACTCTGGAAACACCATATATTTT. Its protein product is CASSLSGGVDSGNTIYF.